A selection of T cell receptor beta chains follows, all from one sample in a study of spatial heterogeneity in lung cancer. TCRdb itself ran the 5' RACE reads through MiXCR, one entry per CDR3 protein. The sample lists approximately 12,000 distinct CDR3 sequences, roughly an eighth occurring once. This sample comprised lung tumor tissue, obtained at surgery. The receptors derive from a female donor with early-stage non-small cell lung cancer. Both conserved end residues are part of each CDR3. D genes are given only for firm matches. Size values are once, few and many counts, or a class for expanded clones, and some rows have none.

j_call: TRBJ2-3
d_call: -
clone_size: medium-sized
v_call: TRBV27
cdr3_aa: CASSWQGYTDTQYF
cdr3_nt: TGTGCCAGCAGTTGGCAGGGCTACACAGATACGCAGTATTTT

j_call: TRBJ1-1
d_call: TRBD1
clone_size: -
v_call: TRBV12-3/TRBV12-4
cdr3_aa: CASSPGQGASADINTEAFF
cdr3_nt: TGTGCCAGCAGCCCGGGACAGGGGGCGTCGGCTGATATAAACACTGAAGCTTTCTTT

j_call: TRBJ2-7
d_call: -
clone_size: -
v_call: TRBV20-1
cdr3_aa: CSATDLAAYEQYF
cdr3_nt: TGCAGTGCGACCGACCTGGCGGCCTACGAGCAGTACTTC

j_call: TRBJ1-2
d_call: -
clone_size: many
v_call: TRBV10-3
cdr3_aa: CAIWGAQGYTF
cdr3_nt: TGTGCCATCTGGGGGGCGCAGGGCTACACCTTC

j_call: TRBJ2-3
d_call: -
clone_size: few
v_call: TRBV20-1
cdr3_aa: CSATQGGVTDTQYF
cdr3_nt: TGCAGTGCTACCCAGGGGGGAGTAACAGATACGCAGTATTTT

j_call: TRBJ1-5
d_call: -
clone_size: medium-sized
v_call: TRBV6-1
cdr3_aa: CASSDDSNQPQHF
cdr3_nt: TGTGCCAGCAGTGACGACAGCAATCAGCCCCAGCATTTT

j_call: TRBJ1-2
d_call: -
clone_size: few
v_call: TRBV15
cdr3_aa: CATSETSKVAYGYTF
cdr3_nt: TGTGCCACCAGCGAGACCTCAAAGGTTGCCTATGGCTACACCTTC

j_call: TRBJ1-1
d_call: -
clone_size: -
v_call: TRBV7-9
cdr3_aa: CASSLSSAEAFF
cdr3_nt: TGTGCCAGCAGCTTAAGCTCAGCTGAAGCTTTCTTT

j_call: TRBJ1-4
d_call: -
clone_size: many
v_call: TRBV3-1
cdr3_aa: CASSPHGGATNEKLFF
cdr3_nt: TGTGCCAGCAGCCCACACGGGGGAGCAACTAATGAAAAACTGTTTTTT

j_call: TRBJ2-5
d_call: -
clone_size: few
v_call: TRBV6-5
cdr3_aa: CASSQRTGRGETQYF
cdr3_nt: TGTGCCAGCAGTCAGAGGACGGGGCGGGGAGAGACCCAGTACTTC

j_call: TRBJ1-3
d_call: -
clone_size: -
v_call: TRBV9
cdr3_aa: CASSATPSSGNTIYF
cdr3_nt: TGTGCCAGCAGCGCGACACCTAGCTCTGGAAACACCATATATTTT

j_call: TRBJ2-5
d_call: TRBD1
clone_size: many
v_call: TRBV20-1
cdr3_aa: CSAPDRSKTQYF
cdr3_nt: TGCAGTGCTCCGGACAGGAGCAAGACCCAGTACTTC

j_call: TRBJ1-1
d_call: -
clone_size: many
v_call: TRBV18
cdr3_aa: CASSPNQDTEAFF
cdr3_nt: TGTGCCAGCTCACCAAACCAGGACACTGAAGCTTTCTTT

j_call: TRBJ2-3
d_call: TRBD2
clone_size: many
v_call: TRBV10-2
cdr3_aa: CASRGRGGADTQYF
cdr3_nt: TGCGCCAGCAGGGGGCGGGGGGGAGCAGATACGCAGTATTTT

j_call: TRBJ2-3
d_call: -
clone_size: many
v_call: TRBV3-1
cdr3_aa: CASSQAPSLTDTQYF
cdr3_nt: TGTGCCAGCAGCCAAGCTCCTTCTCTCACAGATACGCAGTATTTT

j_call: TRBJ1-1
d_call: -
clone_size: medium-sized
v_call: TRBV20-1
cdr3_aa: CSALTVTKGVDTEAFF
cdr3_nt: TGCAGTGCCCTCACCGTCACCAAGGGGGTGGACACTGAAGCTTTCTTT

j_call: TRBJ2-3
d_call: TRBD2
clone_size: -
v_call: TRBV7-8
cdr3_aa: CASTKSSGGATDTQYF
cdr3_nt: TGTGCCAGCACCAAATCTAGCGGGGGGGCTACAGATACGCAGTATTTT

j_call: TRBJ1-1
d_call: TRBD1
clone_size: -
v_call: TRBV6-5
cdr3_aa: CASSSGTGGSEAFF
cdr3_nt: TGTGCCAGCAGCTCCGGGACAGGGGGCAGTGAAGCTTTCTTT

j_call: TRBJ2-1
d_call: -
clone_size: -
v_call: TRBV10-2
cdr3_aa: CASYEGMNEQFF
cdr3_nt: TGCGCCAGCTACGAGGGGATGAATGAGCAGTTCTTC

j_call: TRBJ2-1
d_call: TRBD2
clone_size: many
v_call: TRBV20-1
cdr3_aa: CSAYGGAWDEQFF
cdr3_nt: TGCAGTGCTTACGGGGGGGCCTGGGATGAGCAGTTCTTC

j_call: TRBJ1-2
d_call: TRBD1
clone_size: -
v_call: TRBV2
cdr3_aa: CASSATGPYGYTF
cdr3_nt: TGTGCCAGCAGTGCGACAGGGCCCTATGGCTACACCTTC

j_call: TRBJ2-5
d_call: -
clone_size: medium-sized
v_call: TRBV6-1
cdr3_aa: CASSEVPPVVQYF
cdr3_nt: TGTGCCAGCAGTGAAGTGCCCCCGGTGGTCCAGTACTTC

j_call: TRBJ1-6
d_call: -
clone_size: few
v_call: TRBV18
cdr3_aa: CASSPGADNSPLHF
cdr3_nt: TGTGCCAGCTCACCGGGGGCTGATAATTCACCCCTCCACTTT

j_call: TRBJ2-5
d_call: -
clone_size: many
v_call: TRBV12-3/TRBV12-4
cdr3_aa: CASSPGGPTQYF
cdr3_nt: TGTGCCAGCAGCCCTGGGGGCCCCACCCAGTACTTC

j_call: TRBJ2-5
d_call: -
clone_size: medium-sized
v_call: TRBV20-1
cdr3_aa: CSARENFQETQYF
cdr3_nt: TGCAGTGCTAGAGAGAACTTCCAAGAGACCCAGTACTTC

j_call: TRBJ2-2
d_call: TRBD2
clone_size: medium-sized
v_call: TRBV7-2
cdr3_aa: CASKLSSSGTGELFF
cdr3_nt: TGTGCCAGCAAACTATCATCTAGCGGGACCGGGGAGCTGTTTTTT

j_call: TRBJ2-5
d_call: -
clone_size: medium-sized
v_call: TRBV6-6
cdr3_aa: CASSLVGAETQYF
cdr3_nt: TGTGCCAGCAGTCTCGTGGGAGCAGAGACCCAGTACTTC

j_call: TRBJ2-1
d_call: -
clone_size: -
v_call: TRBV12-3/TRBV12-4
cdr3_aa: CASSLARGHGEQFF
cdr3_nt: TGTGCCAGCAGTTTAGCTAGGGGCCACGGTGAGCAGTTCTTC

j_call: TRBJ2-3
d_call: -
clone_size: -
v_call: TRBV20-1
cdr3_aa: CSPRGTSTDTQYF
cdr3_nt: TGCAGTCCCAGGGGGACTAGCACAGATACGCAGTATTTT

j_call: TRBJ1-2
d_call: -
clone_size: many
v_call: TRBV20-1
cdr3_aa: CSANRGENGYTF
cdr3_nt: TGCAGTGCTAACCGCGGGGAGAATGGCTACACCTTC

j_call: TRBJ2-7
d_call: -
clone_size: many
v_call: TRBV7-2
cdr3_aa: CASSLEPLNEQYF
cdr3_nt: TGTGCCAGCAGCTTAGAGCCCCTGAATGAGCAGTACTTC

j_call: TRBJ1-2
d_call: -
clone_size: many
v_call: TRBV21-1
cdr3_aa: CASSNDRRHYGYTF
cdr3_nt: TGTGCCAGCAGCAACGACAGGCGGCACTATGGCTACACCTTC

j_call: TRBJ2-3
d_call: -
clone_size: many
v_call: TRBV7-2
cdr3_aa: CASSPLRRDTQYF
cdr3_nt: TGTGCCAGCAGCCCCTTGCGGAGAGATACGCAGTATTTT

j_call: TRBJ2-7
d_call: TRBD1
clone_size: medium-sized
v_call: TRBV5-1
cdr3_aa: CASSLAPGTGPYEQYF
cdr3_nt: TGCGCCAGCAGCTTGGCCCCTGGGACAGGCCCCTACGAGCAGTACTTC

j_call: TRBJ2-3
d_call: -
clone_size: -
v_call: TRBV7-2
cdr3_aa: CASSATRGSTDTQYF
cdr3_nt: TGTGCCAGCAGCGCTACCCGGGGCTCCACAGATACGCAGTATTTT

j_call: TRBJ2-7
d_call: -
clone_size: -
v_call: TRBV6-5
cdr3_aa: CASSYRRGAYEQYF
cdr3_nt: TGTGCCAGCAGTTACAGGCGCGGAGCCTACGAGCAGTACTTC

j_call: TRBJ1-1
d_call: -
clone_size: many
v_call: TRBV6-4
cdr3_aa: CASRQSAGTEAFF
cdr3_nt: TGTGCCAGCAGGCAGTCGGCGGGGACTGAAGCTTTCTTT

j_call: TRBJ1-1
d_call: TRBD1
clone_size: many
v_call: TRBV5-6
cdr3_aa: CASSSLDRGTEAFF
cdr3_nt: TGTGCCAGCAGCTCCCTGGACAGGGGGACTGAAGCTTTCTTT

j_call: TRBJ1-1
d_call: -
clone_size: medium-sized
v_call: TRBV29-1
cdr3_aa: CSGASLNTEAFF
cdr3_nt: TGCAGCGGGGCGTCATTAAACACTGAAGCTTTCTTT

j_call: TRBJ2-5
d_call: -
clone_size: many
v_call: TRBV6-2/TRBV6-3
cdr3_aa: CASRVGGQETQYF
cdr3_nt: TGTGCCAGCAGAGTGGGGGGCCAAGAGACCCAGTACTTC

j_call: TRBJ2-7
d_call: -
clone_size: many
v_call: TRBV7-9
cdr3_aa: CASSSGVSGHEQYF
cdr3_nt: TGTGCCAGCAGCTCTGGGGTCTCCGGTCACGAGCAGTACTTC

j_call: TRBJ1-3
d_call: TRBD1
clone_size: many
v_call: TRBV20-1
cdr3_aa: CSANTGDLSGNTIYF
cdr3_nt: TGCAGTGCCAATACAGGGGACCTCTCTGGAAACACCATATATTTT

j_call: TRBJ2-3
d_call: TRBD2
clone_size: many
v_call: TRBV6-6
cdr3_aa: CASSYGTSGLTDTQYF
cdr3_nt: TGTGCCAGCAGTTATGGGACTAGCGGGCTCACAGATACGCAGTATTTT

j_call: TRBJ1-2
d_call: -
clone_size: few
v_call: TRBV7-2
cdr3_aa: CASSPQANYGYTF
cdr3_nt: TGTGCCAGCAGCCCGCAGGCTAACTATGGCTACACCTTC

j_call: TRBJ1-1
d_call: TRBD1
clone_size: few
v_call: TRBV7-2
cdr3_aa: CASSSGGTTEAFF
cdr3_nt: TGTGCCAGCAGCTCAGGGGGGACGACTGAAGCTTTCTTT

j_call: TRBJ2-7
d_call: -
clone_size: many
v_call: TRBV7-2
cdr3_aa: CASSFWNTYEQYF
cdr3_nt: TGTGCCAGCAGCTTCTGGAACACCTACGAGCAGTACTTC

j_call: TRBJ1-6
d_call: -
clone_size: few
v_call: TRBV6-5
cdr3_aa: CASSRGDNSPLHF
cdr3_nt: TGTGCCAGCAGCCGAGGGGATAATTCACCCCTCCACTTT

j_call: TRBJ2-1
d_call: TRBD2
clone_size: few
v_call: TRBV20-1
cdr3_aa: CSAYGLAGYNEQFF
cdr3_nt: TGCAGTGCTTATGGACTAGCGGGTTACAATGAGCAGTTCTTC